This T cell receptor (beta chain) was found in a study of cytomegalovirus exposure and HLA in healthy donors. Across the study: Earlier results showed approximately 120 million unique TCR beta sequences derived from 150 million to 200 million T cells.

The CDR3 extends over 14 amino acids. Germline V gene lookup returns CDR1 LNHDA and CDR2 SQIVND (reference sequence). Trimming pared 7 bases from V and 3 bases from J, leaving 15 bases between. General study points: The study designated 150 or so TCR beta chains cytomegalovirus-associated.

Vbeta (60) and Jbeta (13) primers were used in the PCR. Here immunoSEQ multiplex PCR was the method, and the copy in TCRdb shows in-frame clones only, minus some. The table lists over 110,000 clones, approximately 80% of them singletons. Concerning this clone itself: Its antigen remains unidentified.

The sequenced material came from PBMCs. The chain uses TRBV19 and TRBJ1-2, with no clear D. The origin of this receptor is a woman in her forties in good health and CMV-seropositive. CDR3 protein: CASISPGAYYGYTF. As DNA, the CDR3 is TGTGCCAGTATCTCCCCGGGAGCTTACTATGGCTACACCTTC.